Listed here are 29 T cell receptor beta chains from one sample, sequenced in a study of CD8 T cells in ankylosing spondylitis. Study-wide points: Ankylosing spondylitis blood appeared to carry a characteristic TCR beta motif of roughly eight highly homologous variants.

TCRdb re-analysed the 5' RACE reads in MiXCR, keeping a single row per CDR3 protein. The sample lists 750,000 to 850,000 distinct CDR3 sequences, 12% occurring once. The antigens for these receptors are not known. Material for sequencing was blood, either unsorted or a sorted T cell fraction (not recorded which). The receptors stem from a male donor with ankylosing spondylitis.

This clonotype has more than one count but fewer than ten. This sequence joins TRBV20-1 and TRBJ1-2; D not resolved. The CDR3 contains 16 residues. Germline loops: CDR1 DFQATT, CDR2 SNEGSKA (reference sequence). The V end was cut by 3 bases, the J end by 0 bases, with 17 bases between. The CDR3 nucleotides read TGCAGTGCTAGTGGGATAATTTACTCCGCTAACTATGGCTACACCTTC. Amino acids: CSASGIIYSANYGYTF.

V gene TRBV6-1 combines with J gene TRBJ2-1; 10 nucleotides align to TRBD1. Germline CDR1 and CDR2: MNHNS and SASEGT. The CDR3 loop spans 15 amino acids. The ends lost 4 bases at V and 7 bases at J; junction bases unmatched: 7. The CDR3 region is CASSVRQGARNEQFF. CDR3 sequence (DNA): TGTGCCAGCAGTGTTAGACAGGGGGCGCGGAATGAGCAGTTCTTC.

This clonotype was seen more than once but under ten times. The genes are TRBV20-1 and TRBJ2-1; 9 bases map to TRBD2. The germline CDR1 and CDR2 sequences are DFQATT and SNEGSKA (reference sequence). The CDR3 extends over 14 amino acids. V shed 2 bases and J 9 bases; nucleotides not matched to a gene: 8. CDR3 protein: CSARSGGGAGEQFF. Here the CDR3 DNA reads TGCAGTGCTAGATCTGGCGGGGGGGCGGGTGAGCAGTTCTTC.

The chain has TRBV7-2 and TRBJ2-3; no reliable D call. Germline CDR1 is SGHTA and CDR2 is FQGNSA. CDR3 length equals 15 residues. V was shortened by 1 base and J by 5 bases, with 13 bases between the two germline ends. The CDR3: CASSLVILAGDTQYF. CDR3 coding DNA: TGTGCCAGCAGCTTAGTGATATTAGCCGGAGATACGCAGTATTTT.

This clonotype came up many times. V is TRBV12-3 or TRBV12-4 and J is TRBJ1-2, with D unresolved. The length of the CDR3 is 15 residues. V lost 1 base, J lost 5 bases, and 14 bases lay in between. CDR3 coding DNA: TGTGCCAGCAGTTTAGGTCGGCTGAAGGGATATGGCTACACCTTC. It codes for CASSLGRLKGYGYTF.

This clonotype has more than one count but fewer than ten. The V and J genes are TRBV7-8 and TRBJ1-5, with 8 bases lining up with TRBD1. This CDR3 has 14 amino acids. Germline CDR1 reads SGHVS; CDR2 reads FQNEAQ. J lost 7 bases, V lost 4 bases, and 6 bases had no gene match. The CDR3 coding sequence is TGTGCCAGCAGCTCCTCGACAGGGGACCAGCCCCAGCATTTT. Protein sequence: CASSSSTGDQPQHF. The variable domain in full, completed from reference TRBV7-8 and TRBJ1-5, reads GAGVSQSPRYKVAKRGQDVALRCDPISGHVSLFWYQQALGQGPEFLTYFQNEAQLDKSGLPSDRFFAERPEGSVSTLKIQRTQQEDSAVYLCASSSSTGDQPQHFGDGTRLSIL.

This clonotype was seen a few times. The chain has TRBV12-3 or TRBV12-4 and TRBJ2-7; D remains unclear. With 6 bases removed from V and 7 bases from J, the gap between germline ends came to 19 bases. The CDR3 loop spans 14 amino acids. The CDR3 region is CASSYLDPMGEQYF. The CDR3 region has the DNA TGTGCCAGCAGCTATCTCGACCCAATGGGGGAGCAGTACTTC.

The table lists this clonotype with many counts. V is TRBV10-3 and J is TRBJ2-1; 14 positions agree with TRBD2. CDR1 and CDR2 from the germline V gene are ENHRY and SYGVKD. After removal of 0 bases from V and 5 bases from J, the junction contained 3 bases not matched to a gene. The CDR3 totals 17 residues. CDR3 amino acids: CAISESRGLAGDNEQFF. The CDR3 DNA reads TGTGCCATCAGTGAGTCGAGGGGACTAGCGGGAGACAATGAGCAGTTCTTC.

V usage is TRBV5-6 and J usage is TRBJ2-5; D gene unclear. The germline V and J ends were trimmed by 0 bases and 5 bases, with 11 bases remaining between them. Germline assignment: CDR1 SGHDT and CDR2 YYEEEE. CDR3 size: 14 residues. The CDR3 region is CASSLERLSETQYF. The CDR3 bases are TGTGCCAGCAGCTTGGAACGCCTCTCGGAGACCCAGTACTTC.

A note on this clonotype: The junction shows a germline mismatch at one end, possibly a read error. The V call is TRBV7-7, the J call TRBJ2-2; possibly TRBD1 for D (5 bases). In germline, CDR1 is SSHAT, CDR2 FNYEAQ (reference sequence). The CDR3 covers 14 residues. The CDR3: CASSSRQSTGELFF. The CDR3 region has the DNA TGTGCTAGCAGCTCCCGACAGTCCACCGGGGAGCTGTTTTTT.

This clonotype has a handful of counts. This chain connects TRBV15 to TRBJ2-1, with D possibly being TRBD1 (5 bases). With 1 base removed from V and 4 bases from J, the gap between germline ends came to 11 bases. The CDR3 has 15 amino acids. Per germline, CDR1 LNHNV and CDR2 YYDKDF (reference sequence). The CDR3 DNA reads as TGTGCCACCAGCAGAGGTCAGGGTGGATACAATGAGCAGTTCTTC. It encodes CATSRGQGGYNEQFF.

This chain connects TRBV20-1 to TRBJ2-3, with 7 bases matching TRBD2. The CDR3 is made up of 14 amino acids. Per germline, CDR1 DFQATT and CDR2 SNEGSKA (reference sequence). With V trimmed by 6 bases and J by 1 base, 7 bases remained unmatched. For the CDR3, the DNA is TGCAGTGCAAACAGAGCGGGACGCACAGATACGCAGTATTTT. Its translation is CSANRAGRTDTQYF.

This clonotype was seen ten or more times. The chain recombines TRBV20-1 with TRBJ2-1; TRBD2 agrees at 7 bases. The germline V gene has CDR1 DFQATT and CDR2 SNEGSKA (reference sequence). The V gene end was trimmed by 0 bases and the J gene end by 5 bases; junction bases not matched to a gene: 4. CDR3 length: 14 residues. CDR3: CSARDSSGHNEQFF. CDR3 nucleotides: TGCAGTGCTAGAGATTCTAGCGGACACAATGAGCAGTTCTTC.

The J gene is TRBJ1-2, the V gene TRBV4-3; no clear D. Trimming cost V 1 base and J 5 bases, with 14 bases left between them. Germline V gene data show CDR1 as LGHNA and CDR2 as YSLEER. This CDR3 spans 15 amino acids. The DNA for the CDR3 is TGCGCCAGCAGCCAAGGATCGGCCGGAAAGTATGGCTACACCTTC. Encoded protein: CASSQGSAGKYGYTF.

The chain is built from TRBV7-2 and TRBJ1-1; a possible D gene is TRBD1 (6 bases). The CDR3 is made up of 11 amino acids. V lost 5 bases and J lost 11, with 12 bases in between. CDR1 is SGHTA, CDR2 FQGNSA, per germline. This CDR3 is CASSPGQNAFF. The CDR3 DNA reads TGTGCCAGCAGCCCTGGACAGAATGCTTTCTTT.

This clonotype was found a few times. This rearrangement joins TRBV7-2 to TRBJ1-2; D is undetermined. Trimming removed 5 bases from V and 4 bases from J, with 14 bases in between. Germline V gene lookup returns CDR1 SGHTA and CDR2 FQGNSA. The CDR3 is 14 residues long. The CDR3 DNA reads as TGTGCCAGCAGCCAGACGGCCTTGGGCTATGGCTACACCTTC. Translated: CASSQTALGYGYTF.

This clonotype was counted between two and nine times. V gene TRBV6-2 or TRBV6-3 combines with J gene TRBJ1-2, with 11 bases fitting TRBD1. Losses at the gene ends were 4 bases for V and 8 bases for J; bases not matched to a gene: 12. The CDR3 length is 16 residues. The germline CDR1 and CDR2 sequences are MNHEY and SVGEGT. CDR3 residues: CASSSERTGGARGYTF. CDR3 in DNA: TGTGCCAGCAGTTCCGAACGGACAGGGGGCGCACGAGGCTACACCTTC.

This clonotype was found a few times. This chain joins TRBV6-4 and TRBJ2-1; no clear D gene. The CDR3 is 15 residues long. Deletions cut 3 bases from V and 4 bases from J, with 13 bases between. Looked up from germline, CDR1 is MRHNA and CDR2 is SNTAGT. This chain's CDR3 is CASSELPLGYNEQFF. CDR3 DNA: TGTGCCAGCAGTGAACTCCCCCTGGGGTACAATGAGCAGTTCTTC.

This chain joins TRBV7-2 and TRBJ1-5; D is possibly TRBD1 (5 bases). Trimming took 8 bases from V and 1 from J, leaving 12 bases between them. Per germline, CDR1 SGHTA and CDR2 FQGNSA. The CDR3 covers 14 residues. Here the CDR3 DNA reads TGTGCCAGCGGGGCACAGACCAGCAATCAGCCCCAGCATTTT. It encodes CASGAQTSNQPQHF.

This clonotype was counted between two and nine times. The V and J genes are TRBV5-1 and TRBJ2-5, with D possibly being TRBD2 (5 bases). The CDR3 consists of 16 residues. Trimming stripped 4 bases from V and 5 bases from J, with 21 bases between. Germline V gene lookup returns CDR1 SGHRS and CDR2 YFSETQ. The CDR3 region has the DNA TGCGCCAGCAGCCCTCTGGGAGCACCTTATGAGGAGACCCAGTACTTC. Amino acids: CASSPLGAPYEETQYF.

This clonotype was recorded at least ten times. The CDR3 spells CSAQRSGGPLEQYF. The CDR3 region has the DNA TGCAGTGCTCAGCGATCGGGAGGGCCGTTAGAGCAGTACTTC. The rearrangement links TRBV20-1 to TRBJ2-7; 8 nucleotides agree with TRBD2. CDR3 length: 14 residues. After removal of 5 bases from V and 7 bases from J, the junction contained 13 bases not matched to a gene. CDR1 and CDR2 from the germline V gene are DFQATT and SNEGSKA (reference sequence).

This clonotype was counted a few times. J is TRBJ2-7 and V is TRBV11-1; unclear D gene. Deletions cut 1 base from V and 1 base from J, with 29 bases between. This CDR3 contains 21 residues. Germline V gene lookup returns CDR1 SGHAT and CDR2 FQDESV (reference sequence). CDR3 nucleotide sequence: TGTGCCAGCAGCTTAGAGGGCAGAAAAGGAATATTTGGCAGCAGGTCCTACGAGCAGTACTTC. Its protein is CASSLEGRKGIFGSRSYEQYF.

This clonotype has more than one count but fewer than ten. V is TRBV11-2 and J is TRBJ1-1, with D perhaps matching TRBD1 (6 bases). CDR1 and CDR2 from the germline V gene are SGHAT and FQNNGV. Trimming left V 2 bases short and J 0 bases short, with 10 bases between. The CDR3 has 15 residues. For the CDR3, the DNA is TGTGCCAGCAGCTTATTTACAGGGCTGAACACTGAAGCTTTCTTT. It is translated as CASSLFTGLNTEAFF.

The chain employs TRBV27 and TRBJ2-1; D ambiguous. The CDR3 is made up of 15 amino acids. Germline values: CDR1 MNHEY, CDR2 SMNVEV (reference sequence). Deletions cut 2 bases from V and 0 bases from J, with 8 bases between. This CDR3 reads CASSLRLGSYNEQFF. The CDR3 DNA follows: TGTGCCAGCAGTTTAAGACTGGGCTCCTACAATGAGCAGTTCTTC.

This clonotype was counted many times. The V call is TRBV6-5, the J call TRBJ1-2; D may be TRBD1 (5 bases). The CDR3 length is 16 residues. Germline CDR1 is MNHEY and CDR2 is SVGAGI. Trimming pared 5 bases from V and 4 bases from J, leaving 20 bases between. CDR3 residues: CASSHPGALAAYGYTF. DNA of the CDR3: TGTGCCAGCAGTCACCCTGGGGCCCTCGCGGCCTATGGCTACACCTTC.

This clonotype has a handful of counts. The genes are TRBV2 and TRBJ1-1; D uncertain. The CDR3 totals 13 residues. Germline lookup yields CDR1 SNHLY and CDR2 FYNNEI. The V gene lost 4 bases and the J gene lost 5 bases, with 11 bases spanning the gap. The CDR3 sequence is CASSGGRWTEAFF. The CDR3 bases are TGTGCCAGCAGTGGTGGTCGGTGGACTGAAGCTTTCTTT.

The rearrangement uses TRBV28 and TRBJ1-2; 9 positions match TRBD1. The V segment lost 7 bases and the J segment 2 bases; nucleotides outside the gene matches: 2. Germline assignment: CDR1 MDHEN and CDR2 SYDVKM. CDR3 size: 13 residues. The chain's CDR3 is CASNRGPNYGYTF. The DNA for the CDR3 is TGTGCCAGCAACAGGGGGCCCAACTATGGCTACACCTTC.

This clonotype was seen only a few times. The gene calls are TRBV6-5 and TRBJ2-5, with 7 bases that match TRBD2. The germline gives CDR1 MNHEY, CDR2 SVGAGI. J gave up 0 bases and V 3 bases, and 7 bases lay outside the gene matches. This CDR3 spans 16 amino acids. The CDR3 spells CASSYPGREHQETQYF. CDR3 sequence (DNA): TGTGCCAGCAGTTATCCGGGGAGGGAACACCAAGAGACCCAGTACTTC.

V and J are TRBV5-1 and TRBJ2-2, with D possibly being TRBD2 (5 bases). V was pared by 4 bases and J by 7 bases, with 11 bases between. CDR1 and CDR2 from the germline V gene are SGHRS and YFSETQ. The CDR3 has 13 amino acids. This chain's CDR3 is CASSVGDGGELFF. The CDR3 DNA reads TGCGCCAGCAGCGTCGGGGATGGCGGGGAGCTGTTTTTT.